The 32 T cell receptor beta chains presented below share a single source sample, sequenced in a study of T cells expressing NK-cell markers. TCRdb reanalyzed the 5' RACE reads, giving one entry per CDR3 protein sequence and no DNA. This sample's clone table lists a few hundred thousand distinct CDR3 sequences. Sequencing input: blood T cells: a sorted CD56 or NKG2C T cell subset, CD4+ or CD8+ T cells, or bulk PBMC T cells (not recorded which). These receptors were collected from a man aged 18-30 years in good health.

V and J are TRBV5-6 and TRBJ2-2; there is no DNA to check the TCRdb D call of TRBD2. Germline V CDR1 and CDR2: SGHDT, YYEEEE. The CDR3 extends over 14 amino acids. The CDR3 is CAFSLGLNTGELFF.

V is TRBV20-1 and J is TRBJ2-5. The germline V gene has CDR1 DFQATT and CDR2 SNEGSKA (reference sequence). The CDR3 runs to 14 residues. This CDR3 reads CSARIDRDQETQYF.

This chain uses TRBV12-3 or TRBV12-4 with TRBJ1-5. This CDR3 contains 14 residues. The CDR3 spells CASKEVGSNQPQHF.

The gene calls are TRBV12-3 or TRBV12-4 and TRBJ1-3. CDR3 size: 14 residues. CDR3 residues: CASTLGGGGNTIYF.

This chain joins TRBV19 and TRBJ1-2; TCRdb reports TRBD1, a call that lacks DNA to check it against. The CDR3 loop spans 13 amino acids. CDR1 is LNHDA, CDR2 SQIVND, per germline (reference sequence). CDR3 in amino acids: CASGTQGTYGYTF.

This chain joins TRBV20-1 and TRBJ2-1; TCRdb designates TRBD1, a call that cannot be tested without DNA. CDR1 and CDR2 from the germline V gene are DFQATT and SNEGSKA (reference sequence). The CDR3 extends over 17 amino acids. The CDR3 protein is CSAEKLAGTAYGNEQFF.

The V call is TRBV4-1, the J call TRBJ2-3; TCRdb picks TRBD1, but there is no DNA to check that call. CDR3 size: 14 residues. The V gene's germline CDR1 is MGHRA and CDR2 YSYEKL. CDR3 region: CASSQEGGADTQYF.

This chain joins TRBV18 and TRBJ1-4. Germline values: CDR1 KGHSH, CDR2 LQKENI. CDR3 length equals 14 residues. CDR3 in amino acids: CASSPVGNSEKLFF.

This chain joins TRBV19 and TRBJ1-1. The CDR3 sequence is 15 residues long. The germline CDR1 and CDR2 sequences are LNHDA and SQIVND (reference sequence). The CDR3 loop reads CASSIEARSNTEAFF.

The V call is TRBV10-3, the J call TRBJ1-1; TCRdb reports TRBD1, a call that lacks DNA to check it against. The CDR3 length is 15 residues. Germline V gives CDR1 ENHRY, CDR2 SYGVKD. The CDR3 loop reads CAIRRQGVLDTEAFF.

The chain has TRBV7-9 and TRBJ2-1; checking the TCRdb D call of TRBD2 is not possible without DNA. The CDR3 extends over 13 amino acids. In germline, CDR1 is SEHNR, CDR2 FQNEAQ (reference sequence). The CDR3 loop reads CASSLDSPREQFF. Full variable domain (remainder filled in from reference TRBV7-9 and TRBJ2-1): DTGVSQNPRHKITKRGQNVTFRCDPISEHNRLYWYRQTLGQGPEFLTYFQNEAQLEKSRLLSDRFSAERPKGSFSTLEIQRTEQGDSAMYLCASSLDSPREQFFGPGTRLTVL.

The rearrangement links TRBV20-1 to TRBJ2-5. The CDR3 length is 12 residues. Germline lookup yields CDR1 DFQATT and CDR2 SNEGSKA (reference sequence). Here the CDR3 reads CSARAPRETQYF.

The chain joins TRBV12-3 or TRBV12-4 to TRBJ1-1; TCRdb's assignment of TRBD1 cannot be checked, as there is no DNA. CDR3 length: 13 residues. CDR3 loop: CASNRGYNTEAFF.

The V gene is TRBV20-1, the J gene TRBJ1-5; the D gene TCRdb calls, TRBD1, cannot be checked with no DNA. The CDR3 totals 15 residues. CDR1 DFQATT and CDR2 SNEGSKA come from the germline V gene (reference sequence). The CDR3 is CSAGEGHYSNQPQHF.

The chain combines TRBV25-1 with TRBJ2-5; TCRdb's D gene call, TRBD2, goes unchecked for lack of DNA. Germline CDR1 MGHDK, CDR2 SYGVNS. CDR3 size: 15 residues. CDR3 residues: CASGRGRAYQETQYF.

The CDR3 reads CASSGRSGRTGELFF. V is TRBV2 and J is TRBJ2-2; the D call from TCRdb, TRBD2, cannot be confirmed without DNA. CDR3 size: 15 residues. The V gene's germline CDR1 is SNHLY and CDR2 FYNNEI.

This sequence joins TRBV24-1 and TRBJ1-5; the D call from TCRdb, TRBD1, cannot be confirmed without DNA. This CDR3 contains 16 residues. The germline V gene has CDR1 KGHDR and CDR2 SFDVKD. The CDR3 spells CATSDSGTGEAQPQHF.

The CDR3 region is CASSLDRGRLASYNEQFF. The chain joins TRBV11-2 to TRBJ2-1; TCRdb names TRBD1, which stays unverified in the absence of DNA. CDR3 length equals 18 residues. Germline CDR1 and CDR2: SGHAT and FQNNGV.

The chain recombines TRBV6-2 or TRBV6-3 with TRBJ1-5. The CDR3 has 12 residues. Germline V gene data show CDR1 as MNHEY and CDR2 as SVGEGT. The CDR3 here is CASSYVTGPQHF.

The chain links TRBV20-1 to TRBJ2-7; absent DNA, TCRdb's TRBD1 call cannot be checked. This CDR3 is built from 14 residues. Germline values: CDR1 DFQATT, CDR2 SNEGSKA (reference sequence). The CDR3: CSARAGTGPMEQYF.

The genes are TRBV20-1 and TRBJ2-5. From germline, CDR1 is DFQATT and CDR2 SNEGSKA (reference sequence). There are 13 residues in the CDR3. CDR3 region: CSAREEIQETQYF.

V is TRBV20-1 and J is TRBJ2-3; as DNA is missing, the TRBD2 call by TCRdb cannot be tested. Germline V CDR1 and CDR2: DFQATT, SNEGSKA (reference sequence). The CDR3 contains 16 residues. The CDR3 reads CSARDLRLAGENTQYF.

The CDR3 loop is CSAREPRTSGMNEQFF. The rearrangement uses TRBV20-1 and TRBJ2-1; without DNA, the TCRdb call of TRBD2 cannot be checked. Germline V gene lookup returns CDR1 DFQATT and CDR2 SNEGSKA (reference sequence). This CDR3 region has 16 residues.

V usage is TRBV11-2 and J usage is TRBJ2-6; TCRdb calls TRBD2, which cannot be checked without DNA. The CDR3 loop spans 18 amino acids. The V gene's germline CDR1 is SGHAT and CDR2 FQNNGV. CDR3 loop: CASSSRGGRLTGANVLTF.

The chain has TRBV7-9 and TRBJ1-6; TCRdb's D gene call, TRBD1, goes unchecked for lack of DNA. This CDR3 region has 16 residues. Per the germline V gene, CDR1 is SEHNR and CDR2 is FQNEAQ (reference sequence). CDR3 protein: CASSLEQGHYNSPLHF.

The chain couples TRBV10-3 to TRBJ2-1; the TRBD2 assignment by TCRdb is unverifiable without DNA. The CDR3 loop spans 13 amino acids. Germline V gene lookup returns CDR1 ENHRY and CDR2 SYGVKD. CDR3 protein: CAISEGAGGQQFF.

The chain is built from TRBV19 and TRBJ1-1; as DNA is missing, the TRBD1 call by TCRdb cannot be tested. This CDR3 has 15 amino acids. Germline lookup yields CDR1 LNHDA and CDR2 SQIVND (reference sequence). This chain's CDR3 is CASSINPSADYEAFF.

The rearrangement links TRBV12-3 or TRBV12-4 to TRBJ1-1; TCRdb's D call of TRBD1 is untestable without DNA. The CDR3 covers 15 residues. The chain's CDR3 is CASSPEDRGWTEAFF.

This sequence joins TRBV12-3 or TRBV12-4 and TRBJ2-2; the TCRdb D gene call, TRBD1, has no DNA to confirm it. CDR3 size: 16 residues. The CDR3 sequence is CASSLKDRASTGELFF.

V is TRBV24-1 and J is TRBJ2-3; lacking DNA, the TRBD1 call made by TCRdb goes unchecked. This CDR3 is 17 amino acids long. CDR1 is KGHDR, CDR2 SFDVKD, per germline. The CDR3 sequence: CATSDPGTGTSTDTQYF.

The J gene is TRBJ2-5, the V gene TRBV5-4; TCRdb's D call of TRBD1 is untestable without DNA. Germline V gives CDR1 SGHNT, CDR2 YYREEE (reference sequence). The CDR3 has 14 residues. CDR3 protein: CASSHDRAQETQYF.

The chain links TRBV15 to TRBJ2-4; TCRdb calls TRBD1, which cannot be checked without DNA. This CDR3 has 16 residues. Germline values: CDR1 LNHNV, CDR2 YYDKDF (reference sequence). Here the CDR3 reads CATSRDGGLAKNIQYF. Based on the CDR3 plus reference TRBV15 and TRBJ2-4, the full variable domain is DAMVIQNPRYQVTQFGKPVTLSCSQTLNHNVMYWYQQKSSQAPKLLFHYYDKDFNNEADTPDNFQSRRPNTSFCFLDIRSPGLGDTAMYLCATSRDGGLAKNIQYFGAGTRLSVL.